Listed below are T cell receptor beta chains from one sample, sequenced in a study of OX40 agonist ivuxolimab in advanced cancers. Assay: immunoSEQ multiplex PCR; the TCRdb copy retains only in-frame clones and omits some. The sample contains about 28,000 clones, around 88% of which appear only once. The source was CD4+ or CD8+ T cells sorted from blood, collected in a trial of the OX40 agonist ivuxolimab. The source is an adult with an advanced solid tumor such as melanoma, head and neck, liver or kidney cancer. Both conserved end residues are part of each CDR3. Fields, in order: D gene, clone size, V gene, CDR3 length, J gene, CDR3 protein, CDR3 DNA. D genes are given only for firm matches. Part of the rows lack a size; the others show once, few, many or a class for expanded clones.

D gene: NA; clone size: NA; V gene: TRBV2; CDR3 length: 14; J gene: TRBJ2-2; CDR3 protein: CASSARIGTGELFF; CDR3 DNA: TGTGCCAGCAGCGCACGCATTGGCACCGGGGAGCTGTTTTTT
D gene: NA; clone size: NA; V gene: TRBV11-2; CDR3 length: 17; J gene: TRBJ1-6; CDR3 protein: CASSLVPTRGYNSPLHF; CDR3 DNA: TGTGCCAGCAGCTTAGTACCGACGAGGGGTTATAATTCACCCCTCCACTTT
D gene: NA; clone size: NA; V gene: TRBV5-6; CDR3 length: 12; J gene: TRBJ2-7; CDR3 protein: CASSIATVEQYF; CDR3 DNA: TGTGCCAGCAGCATAGCCACGGTCGAGCAGTACTTC
D gene: NA; clone size: once; V gene: TRBV7-8; CDR3 length: 17; J gene: TRBJ1-2; CDR3 protein: CATSPGGPTYIGYGYTF; CDR3 DNA: TGTGCCACCTCACCGGGGGGTCCGACCTATATCGGCTATGGCTACACCTTC
D gene: TRBD2; clone size: NA; V gene: TRBV11-2; CDR3 length: 17; J gene: TRBJ2-7; CDR3 protein: CASSLGAGLAGEGEQYF; CDR3 DNA: TGTGCCAGCAGCTTAGGTGCCGGACTAGCAGGAGAGGGCGAGCAGTACTTC
D gene: TRBD2; clone size: NA; V gene: TRBV27; CDR3 length: 17; J gene: TRBJ2-3; CDR3 protein: CASSARLAGVGRDTQYF; CDR3 DNA: TGTGCCAGCAGTGCCCGACTAGCGGGAGTGGGTAGAGATACGCAGTATTTT
D gene: TRBD2; clone size: NA; V gene: TRBV4-1; CDR3 length: 15; J gene: TRBJ2-7; CDR3 protein: CASSQVLAGVYEQYF; CDR3 DNA: TGCGCCAGCAGCCAAGTTCTAGCGGGAGTATACGAGCAGTACTTC
D gene: TRBD2; clone size: NA; V gene: TRBV7-2; CDR3 length: 14; J gene: TRBJ2-1; CDR3 protein: CASSPSGRYNEQFF; CDR3 DNA: TGTGCCAGCAGCCCCAGCGGGAGGTACAATGAGCAGTTCTTC
D gene: TRBD1; clone size: NA; V gene: TRBV5-1; CDR3 length: 15; J gene: TRBJ2-3; CDR3 protein: CASSKRDSHTDTQYF; CDR3 DNA: TGCGCCAGCAGCAAACGGGACAGTCACACAGATACGCAGTATTTT
D gene: NA; clone size: once; V gene: TRBV2; CDR3 length: 15; J gene: TRBJ1-2; CDR3 protein: CASSGYLFDNYGYTF; CDR3 DNA: TGTGCCAGCAGTGGCTACCTGTTTGATAACTATGGCTACACCTTC
D gene: NA; clone size: NA; V gene: TRBV19; CDR3 length: 14; J gene: TRBJ2-7; CDR3 protein: CASSIGGGNYEQYF; CDR3 DNA: TGTGCCAGTAGTATAGGTGGCGGAAACTACGAGCAGTACTTC
D gene: NA; clone size: once; V gene: TRBV2; CDR3 length: 13; J gene: TRBJ2-7; CDR3 protein: CASSGRDNSEQYF; CDR3 DNA: TGTGCCAGCAGTGGTAGGGACAATTCCGAGCAGTACTTC
D gene: TRBD2; clone size: NA; V gene: TRBV30; CDR3 length: 18; J gene: TRBJ2-3; CDR3 protein: CAWGGAGLALQSTDTQYF; CDR3 DNA: TGTGCCTGGGGAGGGGCCGGACTAGCCCTCCAAAGCACAGATACGCAGTATTTT
D gene: TRBD2; clone size: NA; V gene: TRBV9; CDR3 length: 15; J gene: TRBJ2-1; CDR3 protein: CASSVGSGSIYEQFF; CDR3 DNA: TGTGCCAGCAGCGTAGGTAGCGGGAGTATCTATGAGCAGTTCTTC
D gene: TRBD2; clone size: NA; V gene: TRBV7-2; CDR3 length: 14; J gene: TRBJ2-3; CDR3 protein: CASSLGLVPDTQYF; CDR3 DNA: TGTGCCAGCAGCTTGGGACTAGTGCCAGATACGCAGTATTTT
D gene: NA; clone size: NA; V gene: TRBV7-2; CDR3 length: 11; J gene: TRBJ2-7; CDR3 protein: CASSLEDEQYF; CDR3 DNA: TGTGCCAGCAGCCTAGAAGACGAGCAGTACTTC
D gene: TRBD2; clone size: NA; V gene: TRBV9; CDR3 length: 13; J gene: TRBJ2-1; CDR3 protein: CASGDSGGRRQFF; CDR3 DNA: TGTGCCAGCGGGGATAGCGGGGGTCGACGGCAGTTCTTC
D gene: TRBD1; clone size: NA; V gene: TRBV19; CDR3 length: 17; J gene: TRBJ1-2; CDR3 protein: CASSGGAPGQGYYGYTF; CDR3 DNA: TGTGCCAGTAGTGGAGGGGCCCCGGGACAGGGCTACTATGGCTACACCTTC
D gene: NA; clone size: once; V gene: TRBV9; CDR3 length: 15; J gene: TRBJ2-3; CDR3 protein: CASSAGQSSTDTQYF; CDR3 DNA: TGTGCCAGCAGCGCCGGGCAGTCAAGCACAGATACGCAGTATTTT
D gene: NA; clone size: NA; V gene: TRBV6-5; CDR3 length: 13; J gene: TRBJ2-3; CDR3 protein: CASSYNPTDTQYF; CDR3 DNA: TGTGCCAGCAGTTACAACCCCACAGATACGCAGTATTTT
D gene: TRBD2; clone size: NA; V gene: TRBV9; CDR3 length: 16; J gene: TRBJ2-1; CDR3 protein: CASSVVLAGAHNEQFF; CDR3 DNA: TGTGCCAGCAGCGTAGTCCTAGCGGGGGCCCACAATGAGCAGTTCTTC
D gene: NA; clone size: NA; V gene: TRBV29-1; CDR3 length: 13; J gene: TRBJ1-2; CDR3 protein: CSVDEVLNYGYTF; CDR3 DNA: TGCAGCGTTGATGAAGTCCTTAACTATGGCTACACCTTC
D gene: TRBD1; clone size: NA; V gene: TRBV25-1; CDR3 length: 13; J gene: TRBJ1-2; CDR3 protein: CASSPRGVYGYTF; CDR3 DNA: TGTGCCAGCAGTCCCAGGGGGGTCTATGGCTACACCTTC
D gene: NA; clone size: NA; V gene: TRBV6-1; CDR3 length: 15; J gene: TRBJ2-1; CDR3 protein: CASSEAGRGGREQFF; CDR3 DNA: TGTGCCAGCAGTGAAGCAGGCAGGGGGGGCCGGGAGCAGTTCTTC
D gene: NA; clone size: NA; V gene: TRBV5-6; CDR3 length: 14; J gene: TRBJ2-4; CDR3 protein: CASSLLGPKNIQYF; CDR3 DNA: TGTGCCAGCAGCTTATTAGGCCCCAAAAACATTCAGTACTTC
D gene: NA; clone size: many; V gene: TRBV7-8; CDR3 length: 14; J gene: TRBJ2-1; CDR3 protein: CASSPEGSYNEQFF; CDR3 DNA: TGTGCCAGCAGCCCGGAGGGCTCCTACAATGAGCAGTTCTTC
D gene: TRBD1; clone size: NA; V gene: TRBV30; CDR3 length: 14; J gene: TRBJ1-1; CDR3 protein: CAWGTGRMNTEAFF; CDR3 DNA: TGTGCCTGGGGGACAGGTAGGATGAACACTGAAGCTTTCTTT
D gene: TRBD1; clone size: NA; V gene: TRBV9; CDR3 length: 15; J gene: TRBJ2-7; CDR3 protein: CASSQTGVGSYEQYF; CDR3 DNA: TGTGCCAGCAGCCAGACAGGGGTAGGTTCCTACGAGCAGTACTTC